This TCR beta chain was sequenced for a study of radiation and T cells in renal cell carcinoma. The CDR3 loop spans 14 amino acids. Trimming at V came to 7 bases and at J to 10 bases, leaving 9 bases not matched to a gene. Germline values: CDR1 LNHDA, CDR2 SQIVND (reference sequence). Treatment specified: 15 Gy SBRT to primary tumor, nephrectomy 4 weeks later. The method was immunoSEQ multiplex PCR; TCRdb's version includes in-frame clones alone and lacks a portion of them. The repertoire holds approximately 10,000 clones, with around 50% as singletons. The sample here was tumor tissue, taken from a patient whose treatment included radiotherapy and nephrectomy. The chain is built from TRBV19 and TRBJ1-6; 8 bases map to TRBD1. This clonotype was sampled from a man in his sixties with renal cell carcinoma. The CDR3 reads CASTPGTGGSPLHF. For the CDR3, the DNA is TGTGCCAGTACCCCGGGGACAGGTGGATCACCCCTCCACTTT.